These 7 T cell receptor beta chains share one sample of origin, sequenced in a study of neurological immune-mediated disorders. TCRdb itself ran the 5' RACE reads through MiXCR, one entry per CDR3 protein. The data contain nearly 60,000 distinct CDR3 sequences, 3% to 4% of them seen just once; the ten biggest clones take up around 3.3%. The sample taken for sequencing was PBMCs. These receptors all stem from a woman aged 25 to 45 with multiple sclerosis.

Ten or more counts support this clonotype. The chain couples TRBV20-1 to TRBJ2-1; D is possibly TRBD2 (6 bases). The germline V gene encodes CDR1 DFQATT and CDR2 SNEGSKA (reference sequence). V was trimmed by 6 bases and J by 8 bases, leaving 14 bases between them. The CDR3 is 12 residues long. Here the CDR3 reads CSATRGIDEQFF. DNA of the CDR3: TGCAGTGCGACCCGGGGGATCGATGAGCAGTTCTTC.

In its sample, this clonotype was seen many times. The chain is built from TRBV12-3 or TRBV12-4 and TRBJ2-5; 9 positions agree with TRBD2. Trimming at V came to 4 bases and at J to 2 bases, leaving 8 bases not matched to a gene. The CDR3 consists of 16 residues. CDR3 nucleotides: TGTGCCAGCAGTTCCCTGAGCGGGGGGACACAAGAGACCCAGTACTTC. It is translated as CASSSLSGGTQETQYF.

The table lists this clonotype with many counts. The chain combines TRBV20-1 with TRBJ1-1; D gene unclear. Germline CDR1 is DFQATT and CDR2 is SNEGSKA (reference sequence). Trimming cost V 3 bases and J 3 bases, with 14 bases left between them. The CDR3 totals 14 residues. The DNA of the CDR3 is TGCAGTGCTAGGGACTGGGGTCAGGACACTGAAGCTTTCTTT. As protein: CSARDWGQDTEAFF.

This clonotype was recorded a few times. The V call is TRBV12-3 or TRBV12-4, the J call TRBJ2-1; 13 bases align to TRBD2. V lost 6 bases, J lost 9 bases, and 8 bases stayed unmatched. This CDR3 spans 15 amino acids. In DNA form, the CDR3 reads TGTGCCAGCAGACTACTAGCGGGAGGGCCCAGTGAGCAGTTCTTC. It encodes CASRLLAGGPSEQFF.

This clonotype has a count of ten or more. The chain recombines TRBV18 with TRBJ2-7, with D possibly TRBD1 on 6 matching bases. CDR3 length: 15 amino acids. V was cut by 4 bases and J by 2 bases, with 15 bases left in between. From germline, CDR1 is KGHSH and CDR2 LQKENI. CDR3 amino acids: CASSRSDRPAYEQYF. CDR3 bases: TGTGCCAGCTCACGGTCCGACAGGCCTGCCTACGAGCAGTACTTC.

This clonotype came up many times. The V call is TRBV11-2, the J call TRBJ1-1; D might be TRBD1 (6 bases). The CDR3 has 18 residues. V lost 1 base and J lost 4, with 22 bases in between. Germline V lookup: CDR1 SGHAT, CDR2 FQNNGV. CDR3 in amino acids: CASSLARPGGAAGTEAFF. The CDR3 DNA reads TGTGCCAGCAGCTTAGCTCGACCGGGGGGGGCGGCAGGCACTGAAGCTTTCTTT.

Many counts were recorded for this clonotype. The chain combines TRBV7-8 with TRBJ2-3; D call uncertain. The CDR3 contains 15 residues. Germline V gene data show CDR1 as SGHVS and CDR2 as FQNEAQ. The ends were cut back, 1 base at V and 0 bases at J, with 8 bases in the middle. The CDR3 loop is CASSLGGFSTDTQYF. CDR3 in DNA: TGTGCCAGCAGCTTAGGGGGTTTTAGCACAGATACGCAGTATTTT. Full variable domain (remainder filled in from reference TRBV7-8 and TRBJ2-3): GAGVSQSPRYKVAKRGQDVALRCDPISGHVSLFWYQQALGQGPEFLTYFQNEAQLDKSGLPSDRFFAERPEGSVSTLKIQRTQQEDSAVYLCASSLGGFSTDTQYFGPGTRLTVL.